This is a list of T cell receptor beta chains from one sample in a study of identical twins' blood T cells. TCRdb itself ran the 5' RACE reads through MiXCR, one entry per CDR3 protein. The table has fewer than 450,000 distinct CDR3 sequences, roughly 30% seen once. Input material: PBMCs. Source of these receptors: a woman between 18 and 50 years old in good health. The CDR3 runs from the conserved cysteine through the conserved F or W. The order of the fields is J gene, clone size, V gene, D gene, CDR3 DNA, CDR3 protein. A D gene is named only where the DNA matches it firmly. Clone size is not always given. Where it is, it says once, few, many or a class for expanded clones.

TRBJ2-3,-,TRBV11-3,-,TGTGCCAGCAGCGCGCTAGCTTCTTCCACAGATACGCAGTGTTTT,CASSALASSTDTQCF
TRBJ2-1,-,TRBV9,-,TGTGCCAGCAGCGTAGGTACGGCGGGGAGCTCCTGCAATGAGCAGTTCTTC,CASSVGTAGSSCNEQFF
TRBJ1-4,-,TRBV20-1,TRBD1,TGCAGTGCACGTCAGGGGGCTGGGAGTGAAAAACTGTTTTTT,CSARQGAGSEKLFF
TRBJ2-7,many,TRBV29-1,-,TGCAGCGTTGGTAGCGGCACCTACGAGCAGTACTTC,CSVGSGTYEQYF
TRBJ2-1,many,TRBV10-3,-,TGTGCCATCAGTGGCTACAATGAGCAGTTCTTC,CAISGYNEQFF
TRBJ1-5,few,TRBV10-3,-,TGTGCCATCAGTGAGTCGAGGGAAAGCAATCAGCCCCAGCATTTT,CAISESRESNQPQHF
TRBJ1-2,few,TRBV19,-,TGTGCCAGCTATGTCGGCTATGGCTACACCTTC,CASYVGYGYTF
TRBJ2-1,few,TRBV12-5,-,TGTGCTAGTGGTTTGAACCAGCGGGCTTACAATGAGCAGTTCTTC,CASGLNQRAYNEQFF
TRBJ1-1,-,TRBV20-1,-,TGCAGTGCTAGAAATCCTCGCATCAACACTGAAGCTTTCTTT,CSARNPRINTEAFF
TRBJ1-2,few,TRBV14,-,TGTGCCAGCAGCCAAGATCTTGGGACAATAAGGAATGGCTACACCTTC,CASSQDLGTIRNGYTF
TRBJ2-5,-,TRBV9,-,TGTGCCAGCAGCTCCACAAACAGGGAGACCCGGTACTTC,CASSSTNRETRYF
TRBJ1-2,few,TRBV6-1,TRBD1,TGTGCCAGCAGTGCCTACAGGGGCAGGAACACCTTC,CASSAYRGRNTF
TRBJ2-2,many,TRBV12-3/TRBV12-4,-,TGTGCCAGCAGCCAGCGCGGGGAGCTGTTTTTT,CASSQRGELFF
TRBJ2-1,-,TRBV29-1,-,TGCAGCGTTGGCCCGGGTTTTGAGCAGTTCTTC,CSVGPGFEQFF
TRBJ1-5,-,TRBV2,TRBD1,TGTGCCAGCAGGGGGACAGGGTATCAGCCCCAGCATTTT,CASRGTGYQPQHF
TRBJ1-5,few,TRBV3-1,-,TGTGCCAGCAGCCAAGGGGTGCGCGGAGAACAGCCCCAGCATTTT,CASSQGVRGEQPQHF
TRBJ2-3,few,TRBV6-2/TRBV6-3,TRBD2,TGTGCCAGCGCGACGGGAGGGGATACGCAGTATTTT,CASATGGDTQYF
TRBJ1-1,-,TRBV20-1,-,TGCGGTGCTTTCTTAGACGGGACTCTTGAAGCTTTCTTT,CGAFLDGTLEAFF
TRBJ1-2,few,TRBV27,TRBD1,TGTGCCAGCAGTCTGACAGGGCTCTTAAGGGACGGCTACACCTTC,CASSLTGLLRDGYTF
TRBJ2-1,few,TRBV29-1,-,TGCAGCGTTGATAAAGGCTATGAGCAGTTCTTC,CSVDKGYEQFF
TRBJ2-1,many,TRBV7-2,-,TGTGCCAGCAGCTTAACGCGGAACAATGAGCAGTTCTTC,CASSLTRNNEQFF
TRBJ2-6,-,TRBV6-5,-,TGTGCCAGCAGCCGACTCACCGGGGCCAACGTCCTGACTTTC,CASSRLTGANVLTF
TRBJ2-2,many,TRBV20-1,-,TGCAGTGCTCGCCCCCTTTCCGCCACCGGGGAGCTGTTTTTT,CSARPLSATGELFF
TRBJ1-1,few,TRBV29-1,-,TGCAGCGTTAAGCAGACCATTAACACTGAAGCTTTCTTT,CSVKQTINTEAFF
TRBJ1-1,many,TRBV12-3/TRBV12-4,TRBD1,TGTGCCAGCAGTTTGATGGGACAGACTGAAGCTTTCTTT,CASSLMGQTEAFF
TRBJ2-1,-,TRBV7-6,-,TGTGCCAGCAGAAACCGGCCCAGGGATTACAATGAGCAGTTCTTC,CASRNRPRDYNEQFF
TRBJ2-5,many,TRBV20-1,TRBD1,TGCAGTGCTAGGGGGGACAGAAAAGAGACCCAGTACTTC,CSARGDRKETQYF
TRBJ1-6,many,TRBV7-2,-,TGTGCCAGCAGCTTAGGGATACGGTCACCCCTCCACTTT,CASSLGIRSPLHF
TRBJ1-1,many,TRBV9,-,TGTGCCAGCAGCGTCGGGGGGGCGACTGAAGCTTTCTTT,CASSVGGATEAFF
TRBJ2-3,-,TRBV4-2,-,TGTGCCAGCAGCCAAGACGGGGATAGAACAGATACGCAGTATTTT,CASSQDGDRTDTQYF
TRBJ2-5,few,TRBV7-8,-,TGTGCCAGCGTCATGGGAACTCAAGAGACCCAGTACTTC,CASVMGTQETQYF
TRBJ2-1,-,TRBV5-1,-,TGCGCCAGCAGCTTTCCCCCGAACAATGAGCAGTTCTTC,CASSFPPNNEQFF
TRBJ2-1,-,TRBV5-1,-,TGCGCCTCCAGCATGGGAGAATGGGCCCACAATGAGCAGTTCTTC,CASSMGEWAHNEQFF
TRBJ1-2,few,TRBV6-2/TRBV6-3,-,TGTGCCAGCAGTAAAGGACAGCTCTATGGCTACACCTTC,CASSKGQLYGYTF
TRBJ1-2,few,TRBV9,TRBD1,TGTGCCAGCAGCGAGGGGACAGCTGGGTATGGCTACACCTTC,CASSEGTAGYGYTF
TRBJ1-2,-,TRBV20-1,-,TGCAGTGCATCTACAGGGATCAGCTACACCTTC,CSASTGISYTF
TRBJ2-1,-,TRBV9,TRBD1,TGTGCCAGCAGCGTAGGACGGGACAGGGACAATGAGCAGTTCTTC,CASSVGRDRDNEQFF
TRBJ2-3,-,TRBV20-1,TRBD2,TGCAGTGCTAGCGGACTAGCGGGTTCAGATACGCAGTATTTT,CSASGLAGSDTQYF
TRBJ1-4,-,TRBV9,-,TGTGCCAGCAGCACCCTCGGGACGCTCAATGAAGAACTGTTTTTT,CASSTLGTLNEELFF
TRBJ1-1,-,TRBV29-1,-,TGCAGCGTTGAAAGGGGGGAGAGGACTGAAGCTTTCTTT,CSVERGERTEAFF
TRBJ1-5,-,TRBV7-6,-,TGTGCCAGCAGCTTAGAAGAGTATCAGCCCCAGCATTTT,CASSLEEYQPQHF
TRBJ2-3,many,TRBV2,-,TGTGCCAGCAGCCCCTTGAACACAGGTGGCACAGATACGCAGTATTTT,CASSPLNTGGTDTQYF
TRBJ2-3,many,TRBV5-1,-,TGCGCCAGCAGCTTCCTTTCTAGCGTGAGCACAGATACGCAGTATTTT,CASSFLSSVSTDTQYF
TRBJ1-1,-,TRBV2,-,TGTGCCAGCAGTGGAGGTATAAACACTGAAGCTTTCTTT,CASSGGINTEAFF
TRBJ1-3,-,TRBV19,-,TGTGCCAGCGTTTGGGGTGACGGAAACACCATATATTTT,CASVWGDGNTIYF
TRBJ2-1,-,TRBV11-2,-,TGTGCCAGCAGCTTAGATCGTACGGGCAATGAGCAGTTCTTC,CASSLDRTGNEQFF
TRBJ1-4,few,TRBV5-6,-,TGTGCCAGCAGCTTTGTCCTGAGTGAAAAACTGTTTTTT,CASSFVLSEKLFF
TRBJ2-2,-,TRBV6-5,TRBD1,TGTGCCACCGGGGACAGGGTCCTAGCCCGAACCGGGGAGCTGTTTTTT,CATGDRVLARTGELFF
TRBJ1-4,once,TRBV19,-,TGTGCCAGTAGTATATGGGGAGCTAATGAAAAACTGTTTTTT,CASSIWGANEKLFF
TRBJ1-3,-,TRBV12-5,-,TGTGCTAGTGGCACCCGGGCCGAAGCCACCATATATTTT,CASGTRAEATIYF